One T cell receptor (beta chain) is described in this entry. Its antigen is not identified. Trimming shortened V by 6 bases and J by 0 bases, and 15 bases separated the two germline ends. The CDR3 extends over 15 amino acids. Germline V gene data show CDR1 as MNHEY and CDR2 as SVGEGT. The sample originates from a study of regulatory T cells in long-lasting Graves disease. Study-wide findings and caveats: A greater number of public clonotypes (approximately 2,500) was shared by persistent patients than by new patients (around 1,000).

As to time point: persistent/refractory GD, antithyroid drugs over 5 years with positive TRAb. The TCR library was prepared using RNA isolated from PBMCs. All patients originated from an endocrinology department located in Xi'an, China. Assembly of TCR beta libraries relied on iRepertoire HTBI primers together with Arm-PCR of CDR3 regions. TCRdb re-derived calls from the multiplex PCR reads in MiXCR, one entry per CDR3 protein. The sample contains about 660,000 distinct CDR3 sequences, 25% to 35% of which appear only once. The rearrangement joins TRBV6-2 or TRBV6-3 to TRBJ2-7; D unresolved. The sequencing used peripheral blood mononuclear cells (PBMCs), collected when the disease was refractory, from a patient treated with antithyroid drugs. This receptor was taken from a female donor with Graves disease. The chain's CDR3 is CASSQERPSSYEQYF. CDR3 DNA sequence: TGTGCCAGCAGCCAAGAAAGACCTAGCTCCTACGAGCAGTACTTC.